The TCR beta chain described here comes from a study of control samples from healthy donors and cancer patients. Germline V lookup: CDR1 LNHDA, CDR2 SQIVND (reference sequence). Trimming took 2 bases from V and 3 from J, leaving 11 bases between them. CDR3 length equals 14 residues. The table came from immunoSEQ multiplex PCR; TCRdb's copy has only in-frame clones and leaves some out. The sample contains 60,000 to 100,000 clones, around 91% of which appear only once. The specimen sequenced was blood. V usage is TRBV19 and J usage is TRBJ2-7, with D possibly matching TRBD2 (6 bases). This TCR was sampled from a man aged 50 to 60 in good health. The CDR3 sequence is CASSISSANYEQYF. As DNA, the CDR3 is TGTGCCAGTAGTATATCTAGCGCTAACTACGAGCAGTACTTC.